Below are 27 T cell receptor beta chains sequenced from a single sample in a study of blood T cell repertoires in COVID-19. Profiled with immunoSEQ multiplex PCR; TCRdb holds only in-frame clones, not every one. Found here are around 140,000 clones, 86% of them singletons; the top ten hold under 4.5%. Sequencing input: PBMCs or T cells enriched from blood (not recorded which). The origin of the receptors is a man aged 50 to 60 who had recovered from COVID-19.

The chain links TRBV4-1 to TRBJ2-3; 8 bases agree with TRBD1. Germline V gives CDR1 MGHRA, CDR2 YSYEKL. The V and J ends lost 1 base and 2 bases, in that order; junction bases with no gene match: 5. CDR3 length: 16 residues. The DNA of the CDR3 is TGCGCCAGCAGCCAAGGGAGACAGGGGTCCACAGATACGCAGTATTTT. It translates to CASSQGRQGSTDTQYF.

This sequence joins TRBV15 and TRBJ1-2, with D maybe TRBD1 (6 bases). Germline CDR1 and CDR2: LNHNV and YYDKDF (reference sequence). Trimming took off 0 bases at V and 6 bases at J, with 11 bases between the two ends. CDR3 length: 14 residues. Here the CDR3 DNA reads TGTGCCACCAGCAGAGATACGACAGGCGATGGCTACACCTTC. It yields the protein CATSRDTTGDGYTF. Complete variable domain (other parts from reference TRBV15 and TRBJ1-2): DAMVIQNPRYQVTQFGKPVTLSCSQTLNHNVMYWYQQKSSQAPKLLFHYYDKDFNNEADTPDNFQSRRPNTSFCFLDIRSPGLGDTAMYLCATSRDTTGDGYTFGSGTRLTVV.

V usage is TRBV5-1 and J usage is TRBJ1-6; the D gene is possibly TRBD1 (6 bases). Deletions cut 4 bases from V and 7 bases from J, with 9 bases between. The CDR3 totals 13 residues. CDR1 is SGHRS and CDR2 is YFSETQ in the germline V gene. The CDR3 here is CASSADSNSPLHF. The CDR3 nucleotides read TGCGCCAGCAGCGCGGACAGCAATTCACCCCTCCACTTT.

The chain links TRBV6-2 or TRBV6-3 to TRBJ2-7, with a possible D match to TRBD2 (5 bases). V dropped 6 bases and J dropped 6 bases, with 12 bases sitting between them. This CDR3 has 12 amino acids. Germline lookup yields CDR1 MNHEY and CDR2 SVGEGT. This CDR3 reads CASSSGIGEQYV. The CDR3 nucleotides are TGTGCCAGCAGCTCGGGGATTGGCGAGCAGTACGTC.

The CDR3, as DNA: TGTGCCAGCAGCGTAGCAGGCGGGGGGGCAGAGGAGACCCAGTACTTC. Amino acids: CASSVAGGGAEETQYF. The rearrangement uses TRBV9 and TRBJ2-5; 9 bases match TRBD2. Trimming removed 0 bases from V and 5 bases from J; junction bases left unmatched: 8. From germline, CDR1 is SGDLS and CDR2 YYNGEE. The CDR3 is made up of 16 amino acids.

The genes are TRBV19 and TRBJ1-5; the D is unclear. Trimming pared 5 bases from V and 1 base from J, leaving 12 bases between. Germline-derived CDR1 and CDR2 are LNHDA and SQIVND (reference sequence). The CDR3 runs to 15 residues. The CDR3: CASSFTRESNQPQHF. The CDR3 nucleotides read TGTGCCAGTAGTTTCACTAGAGAAAGCAATCAGCCCCAGCATTTT.

The chain has TRBV4-3 and TRBJ2-5, with D possibly being TRBD1 (6 bases). CDR1 is LGHNA, CDR2 YSLEER, per germline. The CDR3 consists of 15 residues. Trimming cost V 0 bases and J 0 bases, with 8 bases left between them. CDR3 coding DNA: TGCGCCAGCAGCCAAGAGGACAGAAACCAAGAGACCCAGTACTTC. Its protein is CASSQEDRNQETQYF.

The rearrangement joins TRBV9 to TRBJ1-3; weak D call: TRBD1 (5 bases). Germline lookup yields CDR1 SGDLS and CDR2 YYNGEE. Between the trimmed V and J ends, which lost 3 bases and 0 bases, there was a span of 13 bases. This CDR3 has 16 amino acids. In nucleotides, the CDR3 is TGTGCCAGCAGCGGAGCGACAGCGAACTCTGGAAACACCATATATTTT. This gives the protein CASSGATANSGNTIYF.

The chain uses TRBV6-2 or TRBV6-3 and TRBJ2-1, with 7 bases that match TRBD1. CDR1 MNHEY and CDR2 SVGEGT come from the germline V gene. The CDR3 is 15 residues long. V gave up 1 base and J gave up 6 bases; unmatched junction bases: 6. The CDR3 coding sequence is TGTGCCAGCAGTTACTGGGGAACAGGGGCCAATGAGCAGTTCTTC. Translated, it gives CASSYWGTGANEQFF.

The chain combines TRBV19 with TRBJ1-5; possible D gene TRBD1, 5 bases. V lost 7 bases to trimming and J lost 6 bases, with 16 bases between them. The CDR3 sequence is 14 residues long. Germline V gene data show CDR1 as LNHDA and CDR2 as SQIVND (reference sequence). The CDR3, as DNA: TGTGCCAGTAAACGCGGGGGAAAGGGTCAGCCCCAGCATTTT. It codes for CASKRGGKGQPQHF.

The gene calls are TRBV2 and TRBJ1-2; D call uncertain. Germline V gene data show CDR1 as SNHLY and CDR2 as FYNNEI. CDR3 size: 14 residues. The V end was cut by 6 bases, the J end by 4 bases, with 15 bases between. The CDR3 loop is CASRESGRLYGYTF. The CDR3 DNA is TGTGCCAGCAGGGAATCCGGGAGACTCTATGGCTACACCTTC. The full variable domain, rest sourced from reference TRBV2 and TRBJ1-2, is EPEVTQTPSHQVTQMGQEVILRCVPISNHLYFYWYRQILGQKVEFLVSFYNNEISEKSEIFDDQFSVERPDGSNFTLKIRSTKLEDSAMYFCASRESGRLYGYTFGSGTRLTVV.

V gene TRBV6-5 combines with J gene TRBJ1-6; a possible D gene is TRBD1 (5 bases). V lost 0 bases, J lost 10 bases, and 13 bases lay in between. This CDR3 comprises 15 residues. Germline V gene sequence: CDR1 MNHEY, CDR2 SVGAGI. The CDR3 region is CASSYSMQGNSPLHF. The CDR3 DNA sequence: TGTGCCAGCAGTTACTCGATGCAGGGAAACTCACCCCTCCACTTT.

V and J are TRBV2 and TRBJ2-1; no reliable D call. CDR1 is SNHLY and CDR2 is FYNNEI in the germline V gene. With 3 bases removed from V and 2 bases from J, the gap between germline ends came to 11 bases. This CDR3 comprises 15 residues. The CDR3 DNA is TGTGCCAGCAGTGAGGAGCAGTCCCCCTACAATGAGCAGTTCTTC. Residues: CASSEEQSPYNEQFF.

The CDR3 nucleotides are TGCGCCAGCAGCATGACAGGGGGCGGCGAGCAGTACGTC. Encoded protein: CASSMTGGGEQYV. This sequence joins TRBV5-1 and TRBJ2-7, with 10 bases identical to TRBD1. The ends lost 4 bases at V and 6 bases at J; junction bases unmatched: 4. The CDR3 sequence is 13 residues long. CDR1 is SGHRS and CDR2 is YFSETQ in the germline V gene.

This clone was picked up one time. This chain uses TRBV2 with TRBJ2-7, with 7 bases aligning to TRBD1. The CDR3 is made up of 14 amino acids. CDR1 and CDR2 (germline): SNHLY, FYNNEI. With V trimmed by 6 bases and J by 1 base, 6 bases remained unmatched. In DNA, the CDR3 is TGTGCCAGCAGCGAACGGACAGGATCCTACGAGCAGTACGTC. Translating gives CASSERTGSYEQYV.

This clone is a singleton in its sample. The V gene is TRBV7-9, the J gene TRBJ1-3, with D uncertain. Trimming shortened V by 3 bases and J by 0 bases, and 6 bases separated the two germline ends. Germline CDR1 reads SEHNR; CDR2 reads FQNEAQ (reference sequence). There are 14 residues in the CDR3. DNA of the CDR3: TGTGCCAGCAGCTTTACGAGCTCTGGAAACACCATATATTTT. It yields the protein CASSFTSSGNTIYF.

The gene calls are TRBV28 and TRBJ2-7, with D maybe TRBD2 (5 bases). This CDR3 region has 15 residues. The V end lost 2 bases, the J end lost 1 base, and 12 bases lay between the germline ends. Germline lookup yields CDR1 MDHEN and CDR2 SYDVKM. CDR3 nucleotides: TGTGCCAGCAGTTTAATCGCGGGCGATTCCTACGAGCAGTACTTC. This sequence encodes CASSLIAGDSYEQYF.

The chain couples TRBV3-1 (or the pseudogene TRBV3-2) to TRBJ2-7; 8 nucleotides agree with TRBD1. With V trimmed by 3 bases and J by 3 bases, 22 bases remained unmatched. The CDR3 contains 20 residues. Germline loops: CDR1 LGHDT, CDR2 YNNKEL (reference sequence). CDR3 loop: CASSHRQGRLGQAGIYEQYF. The CDR3 DNA is TGTGCCAGCAGCCATCGGCAGGGGCGTCTGGGACAGGCGGGGATCTACGAGCAGTACTTC.

The V call is TRBV11-2, the J call TRBJ1-2; TRBD1 agrees at 7 bases. The CDR3 runs to 13 residues. Germline V lookup: CDR1 SGHAT, CDR2 FQNNGV. V shed 5 bases, J shed 7 bases, and the junction held 7 bases outside the gene matches. DNA for the CDR3: TGTGCCAGCAGCGGAGACAGGGTTGGTGGCTACACCTTC. It translates to CASSGDRVGGYTF.

This clone was seen just once. The chain links TRBV5-5 to TRBJ1-5; D unresolved. Trimming stripped 2 bases from V and 3 bases from J, with 3 bases between. CDR1 SGHKS and CDR2 YYEKEE come from the germline V gene (reference sequence). The CDR3 is 12 amino acids. CDR3 amino acids: CASSFVNQPQHF. DNA of the CDR3: TGTGCCAGCAGCTTCGTCAATCAGCCCCAGCATTTT.

This chain joins TRBV28 and TRBJ2-3, with 15 positions matching TRBD2. The J segment lost 4 bases and the V segment lost 6 bases, leaving 8 bases of the junction unmatched. The CDR3 consists of 17 residues. Germline V gene data show CDR1 as MDHEN and CDR2 as SYDVKM. The CDR3 region has the DNA TGTGCCAGCAGCGGCGGACTAGCGGGAGGGTTGGCAGATACGCAGTATTTT. It specifies CASSGGLAGGLADTQYF.

This chain connects TRBV9 to TRBJ2-3; TRBD2 is a possible D gene (6 bases). The CDR3 runs to 15 residues. Germline values: CDR1 SGDLS, CDR2 YYNGEE. V was cut by 6 bases and J by 1 base, with 15 bases left in between. In DNA form, the CDR3 reads TGTGCCAGCACCAGGCGGGGAGCGGGCACAGATACGCAGTATTTT. The encoded protein is CASTRRGAGTDTQYF.

The chain carries TRBV18 and TRBJ2-2; TRBD1 matches at 8 bases. CDR1 is KGHSH, CDR2 LQKENI, per germline. Trimming at V came to 6 bases and at J to 4 bases, leaving 16 bases not matched to a gene. The CDR3 sequence is 18 residues long. The CDR3 DNA reads TGTGCCAGCTCTGCAAACAGGGGGGCGCCCCGAGGCACCGGGGAGCTGTTTTTT. As protein: CASSANRGAPRGTGELFF.

The chain is built from TRBV7-8 and TRBJ1-2, with 10 nucleotides matching TRBD1. The germline V gene has CDR1 SGHVS and CDR2 FQNEAQ. The J segment lost 2 bases and the V segment lost 3 bases, leaving 6 bases of the junction unmatched. CDR3 length: 16 amino acids. The CDR3 sequence: CASSLVGQGMNYGYTF. Here the CDR3 DNA reads TGTGCCAGCAGCTTGGTGGGACAGGGGATGAACTATGGCTACACCTTC.

The genes are TRBV7-9 and TRBJ2-1, with 9 bases identical to TRBD2. The germline gives CDR1 SEHNR, CDR2 FQNEAQ (reference sequence). CDR3 size: 14 residues. The J segment lost 10 bases and the V segment lost 3 bases, leaving 7 bases of the junction unmatched. The CDR3: CASSFNFLAGEQFF. The CDR3 DNA reads TGTGCCAGCAGCTTTAATTTCCTAGCGGGGGAGCAGTTCTTC.

The chain couples TRBV30 to TRBJ1-2; no clear D gene. V was clipped by 5 bases and J by 2 bases, with 12 bases between them. Germline V gene data show CDR1 as GTSNPN and CDR2 as SVGIG (reference sequence). This CDR3 region has 13 residues. The CDR3 coding sequence is TGTGCCTGGCGGGTTGGGTCGAACTATGGCTACACCTTC. This codes for CAWRVGSNYGYTF.

V usage is TRBV11-3 and J usage is TRBJ1-1; unclear D gene. The germline V gene has CDR1 SGHNT and CDR2 YENEEA. V was clipped by 7 bases and J by 11 bases, with 20 bases between them. This CDR3 contains 13 residues. CDR3 bases: TGTGCCAGCATCATTAGTGTAGTAGCATGGGCTTTCTTT. The encoded protein is CASIISVVAWAFF.